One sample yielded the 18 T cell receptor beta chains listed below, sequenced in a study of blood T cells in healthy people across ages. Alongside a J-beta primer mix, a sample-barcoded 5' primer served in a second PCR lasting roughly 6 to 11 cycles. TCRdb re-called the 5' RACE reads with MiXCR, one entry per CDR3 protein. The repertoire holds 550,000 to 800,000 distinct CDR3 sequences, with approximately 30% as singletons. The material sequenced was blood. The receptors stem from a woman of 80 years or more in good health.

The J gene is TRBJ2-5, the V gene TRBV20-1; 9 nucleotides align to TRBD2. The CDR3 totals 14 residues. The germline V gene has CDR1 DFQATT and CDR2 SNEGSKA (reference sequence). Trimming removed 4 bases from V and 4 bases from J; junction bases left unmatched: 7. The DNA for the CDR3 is TGCAGTGCTATTCGGCGGGGGGGCCGAGAGACCCAGTACTTC. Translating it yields CSAIRRGGRETQYF.

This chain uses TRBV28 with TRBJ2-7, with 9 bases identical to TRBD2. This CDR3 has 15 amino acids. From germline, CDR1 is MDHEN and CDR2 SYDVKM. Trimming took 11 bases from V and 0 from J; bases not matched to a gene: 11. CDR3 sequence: CAGTPLTSGSYEQYF. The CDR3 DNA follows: TGTGCCGGCACCCCATTGACTAGCGGCTCCTACGAGCAGTACTTC.

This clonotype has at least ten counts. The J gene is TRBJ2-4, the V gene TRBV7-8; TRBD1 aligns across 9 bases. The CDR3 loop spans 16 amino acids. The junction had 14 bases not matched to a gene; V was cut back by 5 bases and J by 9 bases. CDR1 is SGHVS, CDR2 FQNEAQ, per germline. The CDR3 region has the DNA TGTGCCAGCAGCGCACTGCTGGCGGGACAGGGAGGCATTCAGTACTTC. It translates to CASSALLAGQGGIQYF.

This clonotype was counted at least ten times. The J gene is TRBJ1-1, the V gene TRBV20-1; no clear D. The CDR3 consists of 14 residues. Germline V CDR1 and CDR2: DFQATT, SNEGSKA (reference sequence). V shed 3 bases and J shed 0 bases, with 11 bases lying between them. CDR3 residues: CSARTTGMNTEAFF. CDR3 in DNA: TGCAGTGCTAGGACGACGGGGATGAACACTGAAGCTTTCTTT.

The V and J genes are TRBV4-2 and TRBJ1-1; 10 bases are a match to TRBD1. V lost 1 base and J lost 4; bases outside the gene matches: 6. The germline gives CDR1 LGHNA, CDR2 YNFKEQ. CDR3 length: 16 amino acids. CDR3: CASSQAWTGGSTEAFF. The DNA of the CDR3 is TGTGCCAGCAGCCAAGCTTGGACAGGGGGAAGCACTGAAGCTTTCTTT.

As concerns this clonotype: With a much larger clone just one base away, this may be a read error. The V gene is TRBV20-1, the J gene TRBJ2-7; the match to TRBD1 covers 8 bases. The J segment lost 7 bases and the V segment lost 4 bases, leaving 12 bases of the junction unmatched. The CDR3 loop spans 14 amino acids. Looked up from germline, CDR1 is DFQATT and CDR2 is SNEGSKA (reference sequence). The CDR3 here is CSATGGYGHNEQYF. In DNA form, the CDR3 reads TGCAGTGCTACAGGGGGCTATGGCCACAATGAGCAGTACTTC.

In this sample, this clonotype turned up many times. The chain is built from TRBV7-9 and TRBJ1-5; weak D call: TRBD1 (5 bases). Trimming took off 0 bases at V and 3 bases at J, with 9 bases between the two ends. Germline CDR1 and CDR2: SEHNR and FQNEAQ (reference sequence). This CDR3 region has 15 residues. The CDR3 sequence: CASSLAGRVNQPQHF. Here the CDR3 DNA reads TGTGCCAGCAGCTTAGCGGGCAGGGTCAATCAGCCCCAGCATTTT.

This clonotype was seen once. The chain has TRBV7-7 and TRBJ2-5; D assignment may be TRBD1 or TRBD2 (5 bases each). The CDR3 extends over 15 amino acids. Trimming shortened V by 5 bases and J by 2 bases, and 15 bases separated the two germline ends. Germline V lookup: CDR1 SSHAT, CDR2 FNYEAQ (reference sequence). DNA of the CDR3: TGTGCCAGCAGCCCGGGACGCCTCATACAAGAGACCCAGTACTTC. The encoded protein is CASSPGRLIQETQYF.

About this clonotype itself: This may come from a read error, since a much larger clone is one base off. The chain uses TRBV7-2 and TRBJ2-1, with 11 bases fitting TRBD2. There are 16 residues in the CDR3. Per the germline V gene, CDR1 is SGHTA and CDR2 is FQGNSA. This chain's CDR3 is CANSFSTSGAYNEQFF. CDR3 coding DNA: TGTGCCAACAGCTTTTCGACTAGCGGGGCCTACAATGAGCAGTTCTTC.

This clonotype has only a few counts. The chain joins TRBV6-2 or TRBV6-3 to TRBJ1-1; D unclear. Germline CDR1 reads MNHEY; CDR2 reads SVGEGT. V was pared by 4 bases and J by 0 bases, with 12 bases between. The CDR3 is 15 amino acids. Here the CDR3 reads CASSSTGRLNTEAFF. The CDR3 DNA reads TGTGCCAGCAGTTCAACCGGACGGCTGAACACTGAAGCTTTCTTT.

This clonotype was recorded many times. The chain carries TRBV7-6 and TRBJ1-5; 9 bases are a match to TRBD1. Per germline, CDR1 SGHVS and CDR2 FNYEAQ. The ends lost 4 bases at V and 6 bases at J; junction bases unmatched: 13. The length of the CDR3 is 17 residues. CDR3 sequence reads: CASSSNPGTGIGQPQHF. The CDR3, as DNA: TGTGCCAGCAGCTCCAATCCCGGGACAGGGATCGGTCAGCCCCAGCATTTT. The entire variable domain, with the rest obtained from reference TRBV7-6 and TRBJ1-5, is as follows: GAGVSQSPRYKVTKRGQDVALRCDPISGHVSLYWYRQALGQGPEFLTYFNYEAQQDKSGLPNDRFSAERPEGSISTLTIQRTEQRDSAMYRCASSSNPGTGIGQPQHFGDGTRLSIL.

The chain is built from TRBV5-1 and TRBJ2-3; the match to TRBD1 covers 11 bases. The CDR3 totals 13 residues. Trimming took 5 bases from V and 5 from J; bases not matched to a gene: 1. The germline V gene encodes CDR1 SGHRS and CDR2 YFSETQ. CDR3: CASRGTGGDTQYF. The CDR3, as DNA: TGCGCCAGCAGAGGGACAGGGGGAGATACGCAGTATTTT.

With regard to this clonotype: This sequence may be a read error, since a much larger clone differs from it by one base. CDR3 loop: CASSREGPADTQYF. The DNA for the CDR3 is TGCGCCAGCAGCCGTGAGGGCCCCGCAGATACGCAGTATTTT. The rearrangement joins TRBV4-3 to TRBJ2-3, with D possibly TRBD2 on 5 matching bases. This CDR3 comprises 14 residues. From germline, CDR1 is LGHNA and CDR2 YSLEER. V was shortened by 4 bases and J by 4 bases, with 12 bases between the two germline ends.

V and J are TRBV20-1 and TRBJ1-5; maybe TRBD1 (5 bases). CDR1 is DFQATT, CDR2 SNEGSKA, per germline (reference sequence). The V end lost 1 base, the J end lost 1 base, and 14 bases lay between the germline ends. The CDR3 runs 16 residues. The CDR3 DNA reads TGCAGTGCTAGAGCCGGACAATTTTGGAGCAATCAGCCCCAGCATTTT. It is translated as CSARAGQFWSNQPQHF.

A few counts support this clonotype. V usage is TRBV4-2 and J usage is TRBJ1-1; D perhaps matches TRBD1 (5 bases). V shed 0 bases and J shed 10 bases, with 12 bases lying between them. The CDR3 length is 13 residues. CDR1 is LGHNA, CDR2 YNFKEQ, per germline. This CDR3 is CASSQETSRGAFF. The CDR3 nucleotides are TGTGCCAGCAGCCAAGAGACTTCAAGGGGAGCTTTCTTT.

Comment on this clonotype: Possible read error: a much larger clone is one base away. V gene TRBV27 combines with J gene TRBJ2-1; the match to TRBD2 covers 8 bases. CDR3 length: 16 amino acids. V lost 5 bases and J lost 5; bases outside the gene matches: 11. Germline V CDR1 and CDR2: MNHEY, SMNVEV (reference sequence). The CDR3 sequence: CASSRGRAGVNNEQFF. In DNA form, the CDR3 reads TGTGCCAGCAGTCGGGGACGAGCGGGGGTCAACAATGAGCAGTTCTTC.

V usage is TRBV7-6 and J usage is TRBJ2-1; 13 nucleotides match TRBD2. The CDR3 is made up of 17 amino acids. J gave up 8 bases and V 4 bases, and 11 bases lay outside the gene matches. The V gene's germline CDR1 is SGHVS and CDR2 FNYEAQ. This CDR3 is CASSSGLAGDYDDEQFF. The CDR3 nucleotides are TGTGCCAGCAGCTCCGGACTAGCGGGAGACTATGACGATGAGCAGTTCTTC.

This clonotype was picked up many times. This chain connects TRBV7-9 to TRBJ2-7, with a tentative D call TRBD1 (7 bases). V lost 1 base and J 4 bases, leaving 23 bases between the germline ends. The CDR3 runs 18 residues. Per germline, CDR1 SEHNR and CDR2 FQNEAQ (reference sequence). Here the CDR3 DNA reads TGTGCCAGCAGCTTAGTGGTCGCGGGACAGCTGTCGAGGTACGAGCAGTACTTC. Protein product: CASSLVVAGQLSRYEQYF.